This T cell receptor (beta chain) was captured by sequencing in a study of shared clonotypes between healthy human individuals. In this sample, this clone turned up a few times. The genomic DNA of each subset was split evenly across several immunoSEQ plates. For unsorted PBMC, 250 to 350 ng DNA per replicate equaled tens of thousands of T cell genomes. The protocol was immunoSEQ multiplex PCR, while the TCRdb copy is restricted to in-frame clones and leaves out a portion. In the table there are some 480,000 clones, roughly 85% of which are singletons. Per germline, CDR1 SGHAT and CDR2 FQNNGV. V lost 0 bases to trimming and J lost 1 base, with 13 bases between them. The CDR3 loop spans 16 amino acids.

Sample: PBMCs. The gene calls are TRBV11-2 and TRBJ2-7; D gene uncertain. This receptor was identified in a woman aged 40 to 49 in good health. Some clones in this sample may be carry-over from other donors' samples. For the CDR3, the DNA is TGTGCCAGCAGCTTAGAGGGTGATGCCTTTTCCTACGAGCAGTACTTC. Translated: CASSLEGDAFSYEQYF.